Presented here are 21 T cell receptor beta chains from one specimen sequenced in a study of blood T cell repertoires in COVID-19. The method was immunoSEQ multiplex PCR; TCRdb's version includes in-frame clones alone and lacks a portion of them. The table has some 450,000 clones, about 90% seen once; the top ten hold less than 0.95%. The specimen sequenced was peripheral blood. Receptors originate from a man between 18 and 35 years old with COVID-19, enrolled during active disease.

The chain carries TRBV3-1 (or the pseudogene TRBV3-2) and TRBJ1-2; D remains unclear. This CDR3 comprises 14 residues. The V gene lost 1 base and the J gene lost 5 bases, with 11 bases spanning the gap. Germline lookup yields CDR1 LGHDT and CDR2 YNNKEL (reference sequence). As DNA, the CDR3 is TGTGCCAGCAGCCAAGTCCCCTCAGAATATGGCTACACCTTC. This sequence encodes CASSQVPSEYGYTF.

J is TRBJ1-2 and V is TRBV6-5; TRBD1 is a possible D gene (5 bases). This CDR3 is built from 16 residues. Germline V CDR1 and CDR2: MNHEY, SVGAGI. V dropped 1 base and J dropped 2 bases, with 14 bases sitting between them. CDR3 amino acids: CASSYFFQGFNYGYTF. Written as DNA, the CDR3 is TGTGCCAGCAGTTACTTTTTCCAGGGCTTCAACTATGGCTACACCTTC.

The chain joins TRBV6-1 to TRBJ1-4; 8 bases map to TRBD1. CDR3 size: 13 residues. CDR1 is MNHNS and CDR2 is SASEGT in the germline V gene. V trimming: 9 bases; J trimming: 5 bases; junction bases outside the gene matches: 5. Here the CDR3 DNA reads TGTGCCAGTACCGGGACAGGAAATGAAAAACTGTTTTTT. Amino acids: CASTGTGNEKLFF.

As to this clone: Additional DNA sequences in this sample encode the identical CDR3. The chain combines TRBV9 with TRBJ2-6; TRBD2 matches 12 bases. Per the germline V gene, CDR1 is SGDLS and CDR2 is YYNGEE. The CDR3 has 17 amino acids. V shed 0 bases and J 2 bases; nucleotides not matched to a gene: 0. The CDR3 bases are TGTGCCAGCAGCGTAGGACTAGCGGGGGCTGGGGCCAACGTCCTGACTTTC. Translating it yields CASSVGLAGAGANVLTF.

The V gene is TRBV25-1, the J gene TRBJ1-2, with 9 bases aligning to TRBD1. The germline gives CDR1 MGHDK, CDR2 SYGVNS. The V and J ends lost 6 bases and 8 bases, in that order; junction bases with no gene match: 4. The CDR3 consists of 12 residues. DNA for the CDR3: TGTGCCAGCAGAACAGGGGGCGAGGGCTACACCTTC. Protein: CASRTGGEGYTF.

This chain links TRBV6-1 with TRBJ1-2, with D unclear. Trimming removed 1 base from V and 7 bases from J, with 19 bases in between. This CDR3 has 16 amino acids. The germline V gene has CDR1 MNHNS and CDR2 SASEGT. CDR3 loop: CASSEGLLRGTFGYTF. The DNA of the CDR3 is TGTGCCAGCAGTGAAGGTCTGCTGCGGGGAACGTTTGGCTACACCTTC.

This chain connects TRBV19 to TRBJ2-2; weak D call: TRBD2 (6 bases). The V end lost 3 bases, the J end lost 4 bases, and 12 bases lay between the germline ends. This CDR3 has 15 amino acids. Germline V gene lookup returns CDR1 LNHDA and CDR2 SQIVND (reference sequence). The CDR3 DNA is TGTGCCAGTAGTATTAAGCGGAGGGGCACCGGGGAGCTGTTTTTT. Its protein is CASSIKRRGTGELFF.

The CDR3 reads CSANDNTDTQYF. The DNA for the CDR3 is TGCAGTGCTAATGACAACACAGATACGCAGTATTTT. The rearrangement links TRBV20-1 to TRBJ2-3; no clear D gene. Germline V CDR1 and CDR2: DFQATT, SNEGSKA (reference sequence). V was trimmed by 4 bases and J by 2 bases, leaving 7 bases between them. The CDR3 runs 12 residues.

The CDR3 sequence is CASSHGDSGGETQYF. Here the CDR3 DNA reads TGTGCCAGCAGCCATGGGGACAGCGGAGGGGAGACCCAGTACTTC. V is TRBV6-5 and J is TRBJ2-5; possible D gene TRBD1, 7 bases. With 6 bases removed from V and 5 bases from J, the gap between germline ends came to 19 bases. Germline V gene sequence: CDR1 MNHEY, CDR2 SVGAGI. The CDR3 loop spans 15 amino acids.

The chain couples TRBV4-1 to TRBJ1-1; no clear D. In germline, CDR1 is MGHRA, CDR2 YSYEKL. CDR3 length: 13 amino acids. Trimming pared 2 bases from V and 4 bases from J, leaving 8 bases between. CDR3 sequence reads: CASSQLVATEAFF. CDR3 bases: TGCGCCAGCAGCCAACTGGTGGCCACTGAAGCTTTCTTT.

J is TRBJ2-1 and V is TRBV4-2; the match to TRBD2 covers 9 bases. Germline V gene lookup returns CDR1 LGHNA and CDR2 YNFKEQ. CDR3 length equals 15 residues. V shed 0 bases and J 8 bases; nucleotides not matched to a gene: 5. The DNA for the CDR3 is TGTGCCAGCAGCCAAGAGGTAGCGGGAGAGTATGAGCAGTTCTTC. Its protein product is CASSQEVAGEYEQFF.

This clone came up a few times. The chain joins TRBV7-8 to TRBJ2-3; 9 bases map to TRBD2. V shed 2 bases, J shed 6 bases, and the junction held 6 bases outside the gene matches. Germline CDR1 reads SGHVS; CDR2 reads FQNEAQ. The CDR3 totals 15 residues. The CDR3 DNA reads TGTGCCAGCAGCTTAAGGGCGGGAGGGCAGGATACGCAGTATTTT. Residues: CASSLRAGGQDTQYF.

The DNA of the CDR3 is TGTGCCAGCAGTTTATTGGGGATAGGGGCCTCTGGGGCCAACGTCCTGACTTTC. Translating it yields CASSLLGIGASGANVLTF. The chain has TRBV27 and TRBJ2-6, with D maybe TRBD1 (5 bases). The CDR3 extends over 18 amino acids. The V gene's germline CDR1 is MNHEY and CDR2 SMNVEV (reference sequence). V lost 1 base to trimming and J lost 0 bases, with 13 bases between them.

This chain joins TRBV6-4 and TRBJ2-1; 7 nucleotides match TRBD1. The CDR3 consists of 13 residues. After removal of 4 bases from V and 9 bases from J, the junction contained 6 bases not matched to a gene. Germline CDR1 is MRHNA and CDR2 is SNTAGT. The CDR3 coding sequence is TGTGCCAGCAGTGTTACAGGGGTGGGTGAGCAGTTCTTC. As protein: CASSVTGVGEQFF.

The genes are TRBV27 and TRBJ2-7; 7 bases agree with TRBD1. This CDR3 region has 13 residues. J was trimmed by 5 bases and V by 5 bases; bases with no gene match: 6. The germline V gene has CDR1 MNHEY and CDR2 SMNVEV (reference sequence). CDR3 DNA sequence: TGTGCCAGCAGTATCAGGGGGAGCAACGAGCAGTACTTC. It encodes CASSIRGSNEQYF.

CDR3 protein: CASSLDGELKQFF. The CDR3, as DNA: TGTGCCAGCAGCCTTGACGGGGAACTAAAGCAGTTCTTC. J is TRBJ2-1 and V is TRBV27; perhaps TRBD2 as D (5 bases). There are 13 residues in the CDR3. Germline loops: CDR1 MNHEY, CDR2 SMNVEV (reference sequence). V gave up 6 bases and J gave up 11 bases, with 17 bases separating them.

V is TRBV24-1 and J is TRBJ2-1, with 7 bases lining up with TRBD2. The CDR3 has 13 residues. CDR1 is KGHDR and CDR2 is SFDVKD in the germline V gene. With 5 bases clipped from V and 10 bases from J, the junction kept 7 bases outside the gene matches. CDR3 sequence reads: CATSVAAGLEQFF. Here the CDR3 DNA reads TGTGCCACCAGTGTGGCAGCGGGATTAGAGCAGTTCTTC.

This clone was observed once. The chain joins TRBV2 to TRBJ2-7; 7 bases line up with TRBD2. This CDR3 has 14 residues. In germline, CDR1 is SNHLY, CDR2 FYNNEI. Trimming took 2 bases from V and 3 from J; bases not matched to a gene: 4. For the CDR3, the DNA is TGTGCCAGCAGTGAACGGCTAGCGGTCTACGAGCAGTACTTC. Its protein is CASSERLAVYEQYF.

This clone turned up a few times. V usage is TRBV6-2 or TRBV6-3 and J usage is TRBJ2-5; TRBD1 might be the D (5 bases). V was shortened by 2 bases and J by 5 bases, with 18 bases between the two germline ends. This CDR3 contains 16 residues. The germline gives CDR1 MNHEY, CDR2 SVGEGT. The CDR3 is CASSYGQGQSWETQYF. In nucleotides, the CDR3 is TGTGCCAGCAGTTACGGCCAGGGTCAGTCCTGGGAGACCCAGTACTTC.

The chain's CDR3 is CASSQAPTRSRPSYEQYF. The CDR3 coding sequence is TGTGCCAGCAGCCAAGCTCCCACTAGATCCCGGCCCTCCTACGAGCAGTACTTC. The J gene is TRBJ2-7, the V gene TRBV3-1 (or the pseudogene TRBV3-2), with a weak D call TRBD2 (5 bases). Germline assignment: CDR1 LGHDT and CDR2 YNNKEL (reference sequence). V was pared by 1 base and J by 0 bases, with 19 bases between. This CDR3 is built from 18 residues.

A remark on this clone: Other DNA sequences in this sample translate to the same CDR3. The V gene is TRBV29-1, the J gene TRBJ1-1; D remains unclear. Germline V gives CDR1 SQVTM, CDR2 ANQGSEA. The CDR3 has 12 residues. Trimming left V 4 bases short and J 0 bases short, with 6 bases between. For the CDR3, the DNA is TGCAGCGTTGGTCAGATGAACACTGAAGCTTTCTTT. Translating it yields CSVGQMNTEAFF.